Listed here are 21 T cell receptor beta chains from one sample, sequenced in a study of CD8+ T cells in alopecia areata. The sequencing template was cDNA reverse transcribed from extracted RNA. Repertoires were generated with immunoSEQ multiplex PCR, while TCRdb's copy carries only in-frame clones and drops some. The repertoire holds 140,000 or so clones, 62% seen once, with 36% in the top ten. Input material: CD8+ T cells sorted from blood. These TCRs come from a human donor in good health.

This clone was counted only a few times. This chain links TRBV7-9 with TRBJ2-3, with a possible D match to TRBD2 (6 bases). CDR1 and CDR2 from the germline V gene are SEHNR and FQNEAQ (reference sequence). V was cut by 3 bases and J by 5 bases, with 12 bases left in between. CDR3 length: 14 amino acids. The CDR3 nucleotides read TGTGCCAGCAGCTTCGGGGAGGTAAAAGATACGCAGTATTTT. This translates into CASSFGEVKDTQYF.

The chain recombines TRBV27 with TRBJ2-5; D ambiguous. The CDR3 runs to 15 residues. V dropped 4 bases and J dropped 0 bases, with 12 bases sitting between them. Looked up from germline, CDR1 is MNHEY and CDR2 is SMNVEV (reference sequence). This CDR3 reads CASSYLRSYQETQYF. CDR3 bases: TGTGCCAGCAGTTACCTTAGGTCGTACCAAGAGACCCAGTACTTC.

This clone was counted once. The gene calls are TRBV27 and TRBJ2-7; possibly TRBD2 for D (6 bases). The CDR3 length is 14 residues. CDR1 is MNHEY, CDR2 SMNVEV, per germline (reference sequence). V lost 7 bases and J 3 bases, leaving 16 bases between the germline ends. The DNA of the CDR3 is TGTGCCAGCACGGAGCGGGTGGGTTACTACGAGCAGTACTTC. Translating it yields CASTERVGYYEQYF.

The V and J genes are TRBV25-1 and TRBJ1-2; possibly TRBD1 for D (6 bases). The CDR3 totals 13 residues. Germline CDR1 MGHDK, CDR2 SYGVNS. Between the trimmed V and J ends, which lost 3 bases and 6 bases, there was a span of 11 bases. The CDR3 reads CASSDGPGDGYTF. CDR3 bases: TGTGCCAGCAGTGATGGGCCAGGGGATGGCTACACCTTC.

The rearrangement uses TRBV6-6 and TRBJ1-5; no definite D call. CDR3 length: 13 residues. Germline lookup yields CDR1 MNHNY and CDR2 SVGAGI (reference sequence). The V and J ends lost 4 bases and 0 bases respectively, with 4 bases between them. CDR3 in DNA: TGTGCCAGCAGTTTGTTTAGCAATCAGCCCCAGCATTTT. As protein: CASSLFSNQPQHF.

V and J are TRBV4-1 and TRBJ2-1; 13 bases fit TRBD2. Germline CDR1 and CDR2: MGHRA and YSYEKL. There are 15 residues in the CDR3. V dropped 4 bases and J dropped 9; count of bases not matched to a gene: 6. The CDR3 loop reads CASSLGTSGTLEQFF. DNA for the CDR3: TGCGCCAGCAGCCTAGGGACTAGCGGGACCCTTGAGCAGTTCTTC.

The rearrangement joins TRBV5-1 to TRBJ1-2; TRBD1 matches 7 bases. V was clipped by 7 bases and J by 9 bases; unmatched bases: 15. Germline lookup yields CDR1 SGHRS and CDR2 YFSETQ. CDR3 size: 14 residues. The CDR3 DNA reads as TGCGCCAGCGTACCGGGACAGCCACGGGGGAGCTACACCTTC. It specifies CASVPGQPRGSYTF. The complete variable domain, with remaining parts taken from reference TRBV5-1 and TRBJ1-2, reads KAGVTQTPRYLIKTRGQQVTLSCSPISGHRSVSWYQQTPGQGLQFLFEYFSETQRNKGNFPGRFSGRQFSNSRSEMNVSTLELGDSALYLCASVPGQPRGSYTFGSGTRLTVV.

V gene TRBV7-8 combines with J gene TRBJ2-5; D ambiguous. V shed 1 base and J shed 5 bases, with 14 bases lying between them. Germline CDR1 SGHVS, CDR2 FQNEAQ. The CDR3 spans 15 residues. The CDR3 sequence is CASSLDRTTVETQYF. The DNA of the CDR3 is TGTGCCAGCAGCTTAGACCGGACGACTGTCGAGACCCAGTACTTC. Drawing the rest from reference TRBV7-8 and TRBJ2-5, the complete variable domain is GAGVSQSPRYKVAKRGQDVALRCDPISGHVSLFWYQQALGQGPEFLTYFQNEAQLDKSGLPSDRFFAERPEGSVSTLKIQRTQQEDSAVYLCASSLDRTTVETQYFGPGTRLLVL.

The rearrangement uses TRBV4-1 and TRBJ2-7; possibly TRBD1 for D (5 bases). Trimming took 4 bases from V and 0 from J, leaving 7 bases between them. Germline CDR1 reads MGHRA; CDR2 reads YSYEKL. CDR3 length: 13 residues. The CDR3 region is CASSLQGSYEQYF. CDR3 DNA sequence: TGCGCCAGCAGCCTCCAGGGCTCCTACGAGCAGTACTTC.

The chain employs TRBV30 and TRBJ2-3, with D possibly TRBD1 on 5 matching bases. There are 10 residues in the CDR3. CDR1 is GTSNPN and CDR2 is SVGIG in the germline V gene (reference sequence). The V end lost 4 bases, the J end lost 6 bases, and 5 bases lay between the germline ends. The CDR3 spells CAWTGDTQYF. CDR3 nucleotide sequence: TGTGCCTGGACAGGGGATACGCAGTATTTT.

The chain carries TRBV7-8 and TRBJ2-1; TRBD2 matches at 12 bases. This CDR3 has 17 residues. V was pared by 4 bases and J by 4 bases, with 8 bases of the junction left unmatched. CDR1 and CDR2 (germline): SGHVS, FQNEAQ. The CDR3 here is CASSSRLAGVVYNEQFF. CDR3 in DNA: TGTGCCAGCAGCTCGAGACTAGCGGGAGTTGTATACAATGAGCAGTTCTTC.

V and J are TRBV29-1 and TRBJ2-7, with a weak D call TRBD2 (6 bases). Germline V gives CDR1 SQVTM, CDR2 ANQGSEA. Deletions cut 6 bases from V and 4 bases from J, with 16 bases between. The CDR3 contains 13 residues. CDR3 sequence: CSVREPSRYEQYF. In DNA, the CDR3 is TGCAGCGTCCGGGAGCCGTCGCGATACGAGCAGTACTTC.

The rearrangement links TRBV5-6 to TRBJ2-7; 7 bases are a match to TRBD2. Germline values: CDR1 SGHDT, CDR2 YYEEEE. The CDR3 totals 16 residues. V was clipped by 0 bases and J by 0 bases; unmatched bases: 6. Written as DNA, the CDR3 is TGTGCCAGCAGCTTGGCCGGGGAGGGGAGCTCCTACGAGCAGTACTTC. Its protein product is CASSLAGEGSSYEQYF.

The chain has TRBV29-1 and TRBJ1-2, with 9 bases identical to TRBD1. Germline CDR1 SQVTM, CDR2 ANQGSEA. Trimming took 3 bases from V and 6 from J; bases not matched to a gene: 11. This CDR3 has 15 residues. CDR3 amino acids: CSVDTRGQGINGYTF. Written as DNA, the CDR3 is TGCAGCGTTGACACGCGAGGACAGGGGATCAATGGCTACACCTTC.

This clone came up once. This chain uses TRBV7-9 with TRBJ2-7; 10 nucleotides agree with TRBD2. CDR3 size: 17 residues. J gave up 4 bases and V 0 bases, and 9 bases lay outside the gene matches. Germline V lookup: CDR1 SEHNR, CDR2 FQNEAQ (reference sequence). CDR3 nucleotide sequence: TGTGCCAGCAGCTTAGCGAATATAGCGGGAGGAAGGTACGAGCAGTACTTC. Its translation is CASSLANIAGGRYEQYF. Combining the CDR3 with reference TRBV7-9 and TRBJ2-7 gives the whole variable domain DTGVSQNPRHKITKRGQNVTFRCDPISEHNRLYWYRQTLGQGPEFLTYFQNEAQLEKSRLLSDRFSAERPKGSFSTLEIQRTEQGDSAMYLCASSLANIAGGRYEQYFGPGTRLTVT.

The V call is TRBV29-1, the J call TRBJ1-4, with no clear D. Germline lookup yields CDR1 SQVTM and CDR2 ANQGSEA. The CDR3 covers 13 residues. Trimming cost V 5 bases and J 1 base, with 8 bases left between them. The CDR3 here is CSVLDGTNEKLFF. CDR3 sequence (DNA): TGCAGCGTTCTGGACGGAACTAATGAAAAACTGTTTTTT.

This chain joins TRBV9 and TRBJ2-5; 7 bases map to TRBD2. After removal of 4 bases from V and 5 bases from J, the junction contained 5 bases not matched to a gene. There are 13 residues in the CDR3. The germline V gene encodes CDR1 SGDLS and CDR2 YYNGEE. The CDR3 protein is CASSPRAGETQYF. The DNA of the CDR3 is TGTGCCAGCAGCCCACGAGCGGGGGAGACCCAGTACTTC.

This clone was detected a few times. The V call is TRBV27, the J call TRBJ2-2; the D is unclear. V lost 5 bases and J 4 bases, leaving 8 bases between the germline ends. The CDR3 is made up of 13 amino acids. Germline V lookup: CDR1 MNHEY, CDR2 SMNVEV (reference sequence). CDR3 DNA sequence: TGTGCCAGCAGTCATTCCGGCACCGGGGAGCTGTTTTTT. Translated, it gives CASSHSGTGELFF.

This clone has just a few counts. CDR3: CSVEVSGAGRTAYEQYF. DNA for the CDR3: TGCAGCGTTGAAGTGTCAGGTGCGGGACGGACAGCCTACGAGCAGTACTTC. This chain links TRBV29-1 with TRBJ2-7; D tentatively reads TRBD1 or TRBD2 (6 bases each). The ends were cut back, 1 base at V and 2 bases at J, with 21 bases in the middle. Germline V gene lookup returns CDR1 SQVTM and CDR2 ANQGSEA. This CDR3 comprises 17 residues.

This clone has only a few counts. The chain employs TRBV27 and TRBJ2-6; the D is unclear. CDR1 and CDR2 (germline): MNHEY, SMNVEV (reference sequence). The CDR3 is made up of 15 amino acids. V shed 6 bases and J shed 0 bases, with 9 bases lying between them. For the CDR3, the DNA is TGTGCCAGCAGCCTATGGGCCTCTGGGGCCAACGTCCTGACTTTC. It encodes CASSLWASGANVLTF.

Many counts were recorded for this clone. This rearrangement joins TRBV29-1 to TRBJ1-1; the match to TRBD1 covers 7 bases. V shed 4 bases, J shed 5 bases, and the junction held 7 bases outside the gene matches. Germline CDR1 SQVTM, CDR2 ANQGSEA. This CDR3 has 13 amino acids. The CDR3 sequence is CSVGGQSRTEAFF. The DNA for the CDR3 is TGCAGCGTTGGGGGACAGAGTAGGACTGAAGCTTTCTTT.